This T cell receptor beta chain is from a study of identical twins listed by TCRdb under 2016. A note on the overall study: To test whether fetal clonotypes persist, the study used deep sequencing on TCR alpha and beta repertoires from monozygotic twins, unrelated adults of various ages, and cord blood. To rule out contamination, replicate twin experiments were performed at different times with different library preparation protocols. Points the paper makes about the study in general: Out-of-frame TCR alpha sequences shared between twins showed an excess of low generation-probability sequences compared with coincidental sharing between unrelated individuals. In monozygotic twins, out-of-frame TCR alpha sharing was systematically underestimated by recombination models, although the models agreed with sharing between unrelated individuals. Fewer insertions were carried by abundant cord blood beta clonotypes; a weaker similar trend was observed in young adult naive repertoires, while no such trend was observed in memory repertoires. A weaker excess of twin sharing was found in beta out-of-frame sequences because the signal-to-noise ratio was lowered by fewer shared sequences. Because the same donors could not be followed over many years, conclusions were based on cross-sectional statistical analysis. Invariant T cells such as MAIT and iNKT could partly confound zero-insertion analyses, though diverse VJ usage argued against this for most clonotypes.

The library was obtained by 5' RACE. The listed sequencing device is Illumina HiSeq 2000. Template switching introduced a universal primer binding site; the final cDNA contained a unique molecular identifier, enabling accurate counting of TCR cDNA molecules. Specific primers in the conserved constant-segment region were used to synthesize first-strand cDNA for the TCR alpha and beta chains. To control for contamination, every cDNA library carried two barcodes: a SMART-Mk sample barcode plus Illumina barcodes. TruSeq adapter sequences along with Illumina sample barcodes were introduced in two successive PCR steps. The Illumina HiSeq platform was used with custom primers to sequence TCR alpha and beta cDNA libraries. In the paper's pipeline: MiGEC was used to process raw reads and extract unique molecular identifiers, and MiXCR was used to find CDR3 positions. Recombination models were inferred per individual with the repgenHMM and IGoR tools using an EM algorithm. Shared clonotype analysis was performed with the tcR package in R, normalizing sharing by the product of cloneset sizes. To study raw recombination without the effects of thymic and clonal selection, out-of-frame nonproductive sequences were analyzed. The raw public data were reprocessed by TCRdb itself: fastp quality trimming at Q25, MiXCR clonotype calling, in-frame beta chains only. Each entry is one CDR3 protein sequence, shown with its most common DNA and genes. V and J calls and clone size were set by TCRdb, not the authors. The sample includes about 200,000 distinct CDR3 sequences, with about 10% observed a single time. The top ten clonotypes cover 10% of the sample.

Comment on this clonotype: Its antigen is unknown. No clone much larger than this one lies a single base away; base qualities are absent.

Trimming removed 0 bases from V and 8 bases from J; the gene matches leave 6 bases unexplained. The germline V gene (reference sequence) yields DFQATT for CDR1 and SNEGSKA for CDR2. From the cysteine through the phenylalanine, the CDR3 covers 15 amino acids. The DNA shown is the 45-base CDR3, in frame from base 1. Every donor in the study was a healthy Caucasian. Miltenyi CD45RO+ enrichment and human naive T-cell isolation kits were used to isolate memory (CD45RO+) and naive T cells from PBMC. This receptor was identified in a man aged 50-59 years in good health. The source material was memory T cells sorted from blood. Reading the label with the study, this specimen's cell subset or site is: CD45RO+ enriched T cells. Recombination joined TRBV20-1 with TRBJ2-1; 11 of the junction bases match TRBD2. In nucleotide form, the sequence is TGCAGTGCTAGAGACCGACTAGCGGGGCGGGATGAGCAGTTCTTC. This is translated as CSARDRLAGRDEQFF.